This T cell receptor beta chain appears in the sequencing data of a study of cytomegalovirus exposure and HLA in healthy donors. Broader study findings: The classifier was said to identify cytomegalovirus status with high specificity and sensitivity. In a later analysis, TCR beta V- and J-gene trimming showed a link to a missense DCLRE1C variant. TCR beta V segments were, for the most part, productive about 87% or about 30% of the time in an earlier analysis. Later analysis showed TCR association rates varying by HLA locus, highest for DRB1 and lowest for HLA-C.

Primers included in the PCR were 60 Vbeta and 13 Jbeta primers. The table came from immunoSEQ multiplex PCR; TCRdb's copy has only in-frame clones and leaves some out. The sample has about 150,000 clones; around three quarters are singletons. The CDR3 runs 15 residues. Trimming took 3 bases from V and 0 from J; bases not matched to a gene: 1. Germline V lookup: CDR1 SGHRS, CDR2 YFSETQ. As for this clone: What it binds is not known.

The chain uses TRBV5-1 and TRBJ2-3; 10 nucleotides agree with TRBD2. This sequence was found in a man aged 40-49 years in good health and CMV-seronegative. Source material: PBMCs. The CDR3: CASSWGLASTDTQYF. Written as DNA, the CDR3 is TGCGCCAGCAGCTGGGGACTAGCGAGCACAGATACGCAGTATTTT.